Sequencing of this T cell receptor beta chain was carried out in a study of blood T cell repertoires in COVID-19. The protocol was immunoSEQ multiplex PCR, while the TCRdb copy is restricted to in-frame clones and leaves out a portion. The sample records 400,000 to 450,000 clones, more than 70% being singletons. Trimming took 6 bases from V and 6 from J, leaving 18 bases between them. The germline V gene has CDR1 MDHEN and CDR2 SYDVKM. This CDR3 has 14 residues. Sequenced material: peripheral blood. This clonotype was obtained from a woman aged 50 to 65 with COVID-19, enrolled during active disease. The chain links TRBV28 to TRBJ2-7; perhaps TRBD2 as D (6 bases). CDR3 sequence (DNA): TGTGCCAGCAGCCTAGCGACCGGTACGCGCGAGCAGTACTTC. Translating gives CASSLATGTREQYF.